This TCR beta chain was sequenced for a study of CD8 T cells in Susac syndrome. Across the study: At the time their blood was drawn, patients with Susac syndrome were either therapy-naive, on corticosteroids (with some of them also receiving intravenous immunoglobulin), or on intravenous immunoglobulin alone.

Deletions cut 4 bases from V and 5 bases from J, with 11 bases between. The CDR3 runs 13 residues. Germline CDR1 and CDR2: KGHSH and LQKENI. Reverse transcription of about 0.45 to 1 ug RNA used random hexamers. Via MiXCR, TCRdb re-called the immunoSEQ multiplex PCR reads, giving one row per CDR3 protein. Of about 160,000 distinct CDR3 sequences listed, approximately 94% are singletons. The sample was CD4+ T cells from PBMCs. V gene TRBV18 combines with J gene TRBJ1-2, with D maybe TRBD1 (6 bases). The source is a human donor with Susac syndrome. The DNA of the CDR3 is TGTGCCAGCTCACAGGGAACAGGGTATGGCTACACCTTC. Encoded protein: CASSQGTGYGYTF.